The clone carrying this TCR beta chain was detected once. What it recognizes is unknown. CDR3 length equals 10 residues. V gave up 11 bases and J gave up 6 bases, with 7 bases separating them. This entry comes from a study of T cell responses to AZD1222 COVID-19 vaccine. Study findings and constraints: A rise in Spike-specific TCR breadth and depth followed two AZD1222 doses.

Generated by immunoSEQ multiplex PCR, the TCRdb table keeps only in-frame clones and is missing some. The sample lists about 120,000 clones; roughly 90% were seen once. The chain recombines TRBV6-7 with TRBJ2-2; D is unresolved. TRBV6-7 is placed among ORFs of uncertain function. The clonotype originates from an adult who received the MenACWY meningococcal vaccine as a control. Sequenced material: peripheral blood, taken 28 days after the second dose of the MenACWY control vaccine. CDR3: CARNSGELFF. The CDR3 DNA reads as TGTGCCCGAAATTCCGGGGAGCTGTTTTTT.